This paragraph covers one TCR beta chain sequence. Its target is not known. Next came a second PCR, run for roughly 6 to 11 cycles, which used a sample-barcoded 5' primer along with a J-beta primer mix. TCRdb called the 5' RACE reads again in MiXCR, with one record for every CDR3 protein. Of hundreds of thousands of distinct CDR3 sequences listed, around 50% are singletons. The ends were cut back, 2 bases at V and 2 bases at J, with 14 bases in the middle. Germline CDR1 SGHVS, CDR2 FNYEAQ. The CDR3 runs to 16 residues. The data originate from a study of blood T cells in healthy people across ages. Study-wide results and caveats: Diversity of TCR beta per million T cells declined in a roughly linear way with age.

The sequencing sample was made of blood. The TCR originated in a man aged 35-49 years in good health. The chain is built from TRBV7-6 and TRBJ2-3; D call uncertain. The CDR3 nucleotides are TGTGCCAGCAGCTTAACAGACTCCGGACCCACAGATACGCAGTATTTT. As protein: CASSLTDSGPTDTQYF.